This paragraph covers one T cell receptor beta chain sequence. The sample holds one count of this clone. No antigen is known for it. No much larger clone is present one base from it, and per-base qualities are unavailable. This CDR3 is also generated by other DNA sequences in the sample. This entry belongs to a study of chemoradiotherapy in HPV16-positive cancers (dated by TCRdb to between 2021 and 2022). With respect to the entire study: Functional T-cell assays on cells from two HPV16-positive patients defined candidate HPV-specific T-cell clones and common TCR motifs. The study set out to ask whether T-cell immunity against the HPV oncoproteins E6 and E7 changes over the course of chemoradiotherapy and whether that immunity affects survival. TCR repertoires from some 89 patients with HPV-related cancers were then used to track the candidate HPV-specific TCRs and motifs. What the work shows at the level of the full study, not this receptor alone: Expansion of candidate HPV-specific clones and E7-related TCR motifs was observed in the tumor microenvironment during treatment, whereas no such expansion was observed for non-HPV-specific T cells. In HPV16-positive patients, expansion of HPV-responsive T cells during chemoradiotherapy was found to be associated with improved recurrence-free survival. The functional definition of HPV-specific T cells came from only a couple of HPV16-positive patients, and the survival association was reported for HPV16-positive patients.

The germline V gene specifies LGHNA as CDR1 and YSLEER as CDR2. V is pruned by 0 bases and J by 3 bases, leaving 4 bases of the junction without a gene match. The cysteine opens and the phenylalanine closes a CDR3 of 16 amino acids. Only the CDR3 region is kept as DNA, spanning 48 bases read in frame from base 1. Repertoires were sampled repeatedly over the course of chemoradiotherapy, so clonal expansion could be followed in the tumor microenvironment. To prepare the library, the immunoSEQ multiplex PCR assay was applied. TCRdb mirrors the immuneACCESS table, restricted to in-frame sequences. Some clones are absent from its copies; in checked studies, under half trace to an unresolved V gene, and the reason for the others is unknown. The sample table lists roughly 5,700 clones, around 83% of them with a count of one. Approximately 10% of the sample is in the top ten clones.

This clonotype was sampled from a human donor with HPV-associated anogenital cancer. The chain was built from TRBV4-3 and TRBJ2-7; 11 central bases correspond to TRBD2. The sample in question was tumor tissue, obtained from a patient who underwent chemoradiotherapy. The CDR3 region reads CASSQELAGANYEQYF. The nucleotide sequence reads as follows: TGCGCCAGCAGCCAAGAACTAGCGGGGGCAAACTACGAGCAGTACTTC.